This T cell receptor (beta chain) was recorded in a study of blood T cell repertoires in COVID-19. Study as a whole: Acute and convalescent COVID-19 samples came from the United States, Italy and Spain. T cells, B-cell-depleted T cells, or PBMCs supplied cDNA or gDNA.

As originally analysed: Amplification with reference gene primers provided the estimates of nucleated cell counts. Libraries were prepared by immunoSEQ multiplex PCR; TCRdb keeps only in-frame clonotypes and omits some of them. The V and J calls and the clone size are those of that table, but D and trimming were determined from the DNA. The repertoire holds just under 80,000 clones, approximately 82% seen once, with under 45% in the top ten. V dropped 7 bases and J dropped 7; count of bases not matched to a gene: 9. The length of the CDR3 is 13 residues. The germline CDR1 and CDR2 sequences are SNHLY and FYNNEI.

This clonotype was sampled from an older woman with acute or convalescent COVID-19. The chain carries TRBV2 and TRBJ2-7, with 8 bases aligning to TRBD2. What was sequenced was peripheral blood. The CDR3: CASNREGIWEQYF. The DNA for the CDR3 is TGTGCCAGCAACCGGGAGGGCATATGGGAGCAGTACTTC.